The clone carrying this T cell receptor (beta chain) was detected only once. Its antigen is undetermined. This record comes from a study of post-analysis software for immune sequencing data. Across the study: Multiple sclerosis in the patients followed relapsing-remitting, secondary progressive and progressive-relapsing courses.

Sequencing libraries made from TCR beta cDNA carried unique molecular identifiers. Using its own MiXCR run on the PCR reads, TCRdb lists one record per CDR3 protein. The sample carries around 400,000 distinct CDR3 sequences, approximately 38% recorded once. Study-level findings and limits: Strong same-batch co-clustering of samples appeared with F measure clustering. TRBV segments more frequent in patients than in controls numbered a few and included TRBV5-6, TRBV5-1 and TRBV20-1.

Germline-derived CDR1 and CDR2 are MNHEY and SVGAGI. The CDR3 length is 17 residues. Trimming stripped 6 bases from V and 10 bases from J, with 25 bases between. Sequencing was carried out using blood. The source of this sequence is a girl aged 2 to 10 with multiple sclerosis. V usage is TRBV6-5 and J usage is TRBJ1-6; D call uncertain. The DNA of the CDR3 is TGTGCCAGCAGCTACACCGGCAGCAAGACAATTGGATCACCCCTCCACTTT. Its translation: CASSYTGSKTIGSPLHF.